These T cell receptor beta chains were read from a single sample in a study of OX40 agonist ivuxolimab in advanced cancers. Here immunoSEQ multiplex PCR was the method, and the copy in TCRdb shows in-frame clones only, minus some. There are some 70,000 clones in the sample; 86% occur only once, and 8% to 10% lies in the top ten. Material: CD4+ or CD8+ T cells sorted from blood, obtained in a trial of the OX40 agonist ivuxolimab. The receptors stem from an adult with an advanced solid tumor such as melanoma, head and neck, liver or kidney cancer. CDR3s include the opening cysteine and the closing phenylalanine or tryptophan. The D gene is left open where the match is weak. Clone size is shown for a subset of rows, as once, few, many or a class of expanded clone.

TRBV11-1	TRBJ1-1	-	-	TGTGCCAGCAGCTTAGTGTCGGGGTACACTGAAGCTTTCTTT	CASSLVSGYTEAFF
TRBV5-8	TRBJ1-5	-	TRBD1	TGTGCCAGCAGCTTTGAGGGGGCAGAAAATCAGCCCCAGCATTTT	CASSFEGAENQPQHF
TRBV4-3	TRBJ2-3	-	TRBD2	TGCGCCAGCAGCCAACAACCGGGACTAGCGGGGGGTGGGAGCACAGATACGCAGTATTTT	CASSQQPGLAGGGSTDTQYF
TRBV10-3	TRBJ2-2	once	-	TGTGCCATCAGTTCGACAGGGAACACCGGGGAGCTGTTTTTT	CAISSTGNTGELFF
TRBV7-6	TRBJ1-1	-	TRBD1	TGTGCCAGCAGCCTAGGGACAGGGAGGGACACTGAAGCTTTCTTT	CASSLGTGRDTEAFF
TRBV4-1	TRBJ1-6	few	-	TGCGCCAGCAGCCAAGGTCCATCACCCCTCCACTTT	CASSQGPSPLHF
TRBV27	TRBJ1-2	-	-	TGTGCCAGCAGTCTAAGTCCGGTCCCCACAACGTATGGCTACACCTTC	CASSLSPVPTTYGYTF
TRBV2	TRBJ1-1	medium-sized	-	TGTGCCAGCAGTGAACGGTCTGGGGCGAACACTGAAGCTTTCTTT	CASSERSGANTEAFF
TRBV5-1	TRBJ1-1	-	-	TGCGCCAGCACTTTCGGTCCTTCCTCGAACACTGAAGCTTTCTTT	CASTFGPSSNTEAFF
TRBV12-5	TRBJ2-3	-	-	TGTGCTAGTGGTTTCACGGCGGCAGGTTCGCAGTATTTT	CASGFTAAGSQYF
TRBV5-6	TRBJ1-2	once	-	TGTGCCAGCAGCCAAACCGATGGGACGGATTATGGCTACACCTTC	CASSQTDGTDYGYTF
TRBV29-1	TRBJ2-5	few	-	TGCAGCGTTGGTCATCAAGAGACCCAGTACTTC	CSVGHQETQYF
TRBV6-1	TRBJ1-2	-	-	TGTGCCAGCAGTGAAGAAGGGTACTATGGCTACACCTTC	CASSEEGYYGYTF
TRBV7-2	TRBJ2-3	-	-	TGTGCCAGCAGCCGAGACAGGGATACGCAGTATTTT	CASSRDRDTQYF
TRBV2	TRBJ2-7	-	-	TGTGCCAGCAGTGAACGCAGGCGATCCTACGAGCAGTACTTC	CASSERRRSYEQYF